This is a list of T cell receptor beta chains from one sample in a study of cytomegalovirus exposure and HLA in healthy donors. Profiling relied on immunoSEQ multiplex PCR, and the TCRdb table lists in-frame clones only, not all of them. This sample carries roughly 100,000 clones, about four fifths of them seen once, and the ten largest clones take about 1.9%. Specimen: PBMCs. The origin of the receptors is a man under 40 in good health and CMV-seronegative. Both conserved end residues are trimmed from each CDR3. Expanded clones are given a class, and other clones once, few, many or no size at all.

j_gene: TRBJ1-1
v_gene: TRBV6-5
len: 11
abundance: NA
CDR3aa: ASRPNTGTEAF

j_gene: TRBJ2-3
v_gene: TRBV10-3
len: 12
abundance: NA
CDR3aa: AIRTSGRTDTQY

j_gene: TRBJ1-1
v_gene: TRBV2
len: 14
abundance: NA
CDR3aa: ASRPDRGVWNTEAF

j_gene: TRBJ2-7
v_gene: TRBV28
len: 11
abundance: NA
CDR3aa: ASGGGQGEFRV

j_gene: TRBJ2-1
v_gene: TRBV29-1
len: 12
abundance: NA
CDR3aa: SAPGQGIYNEQF

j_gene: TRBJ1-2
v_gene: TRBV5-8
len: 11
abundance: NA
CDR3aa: ASSWTVPTGYT

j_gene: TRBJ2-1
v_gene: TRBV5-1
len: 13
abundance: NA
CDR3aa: ASSPGPAGGNEQF

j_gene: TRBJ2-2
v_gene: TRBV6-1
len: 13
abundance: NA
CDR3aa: ASRDGQGRTGELF

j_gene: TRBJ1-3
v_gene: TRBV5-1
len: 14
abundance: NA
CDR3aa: ASSLGGPSSGNTIY

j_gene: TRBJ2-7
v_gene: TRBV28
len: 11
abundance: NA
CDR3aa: ASSLPSSYEQY

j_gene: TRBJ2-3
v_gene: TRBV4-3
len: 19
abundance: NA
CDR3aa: ASSQSRTGLAGGPNTDTQY

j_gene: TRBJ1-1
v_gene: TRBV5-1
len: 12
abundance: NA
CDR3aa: ASSLAQGGTEAF

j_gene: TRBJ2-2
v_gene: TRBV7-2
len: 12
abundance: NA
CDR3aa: ASSYDRGTGELF

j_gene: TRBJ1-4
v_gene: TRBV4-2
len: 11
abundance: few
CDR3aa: ASLSTANEKLF

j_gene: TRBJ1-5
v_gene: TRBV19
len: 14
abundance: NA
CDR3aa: ASSIEAVSSNQPQH

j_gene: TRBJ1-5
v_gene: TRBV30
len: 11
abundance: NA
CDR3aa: AWSYTGAQPQH

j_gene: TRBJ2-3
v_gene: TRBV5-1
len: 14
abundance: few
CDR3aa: ASSLAGTGDTDTQY